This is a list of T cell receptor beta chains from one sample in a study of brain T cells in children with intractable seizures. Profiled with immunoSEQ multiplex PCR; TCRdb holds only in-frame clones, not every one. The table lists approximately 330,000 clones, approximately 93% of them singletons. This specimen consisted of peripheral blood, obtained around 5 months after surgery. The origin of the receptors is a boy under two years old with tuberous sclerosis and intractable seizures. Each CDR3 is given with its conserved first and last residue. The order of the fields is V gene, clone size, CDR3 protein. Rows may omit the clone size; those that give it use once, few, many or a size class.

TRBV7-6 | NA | CASSNKPAGGNTGELFF
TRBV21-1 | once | CASSTSRGRSGYEQYF
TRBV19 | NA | CASSMLSAFDRVRYGYTF
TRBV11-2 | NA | CASSRDTSPAETQYF
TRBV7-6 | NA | CASSLGGGKQETQYF
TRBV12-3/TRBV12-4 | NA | CASRPDFQSQYF
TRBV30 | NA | CAWRGAGSVEQYF
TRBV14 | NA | CASSQESGSGSYNEQFF
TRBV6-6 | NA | CASSYPTDRGQDEQYF
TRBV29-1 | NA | CSGELLENYGYTF